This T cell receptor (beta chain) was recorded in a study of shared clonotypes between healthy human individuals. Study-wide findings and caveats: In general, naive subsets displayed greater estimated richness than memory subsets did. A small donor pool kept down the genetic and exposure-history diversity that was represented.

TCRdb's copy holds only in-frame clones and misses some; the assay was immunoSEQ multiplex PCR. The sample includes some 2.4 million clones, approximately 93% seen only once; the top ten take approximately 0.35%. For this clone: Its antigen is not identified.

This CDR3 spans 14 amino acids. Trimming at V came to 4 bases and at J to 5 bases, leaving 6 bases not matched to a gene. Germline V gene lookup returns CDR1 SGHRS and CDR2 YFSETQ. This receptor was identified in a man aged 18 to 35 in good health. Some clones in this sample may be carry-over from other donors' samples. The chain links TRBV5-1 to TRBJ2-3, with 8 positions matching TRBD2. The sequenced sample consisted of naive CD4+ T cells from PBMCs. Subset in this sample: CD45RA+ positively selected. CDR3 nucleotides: TGCGCCAGCAGCCACCGGGAGGGAAGAGATACGCAGTATTTT. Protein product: CASSHREGRDTQYF.